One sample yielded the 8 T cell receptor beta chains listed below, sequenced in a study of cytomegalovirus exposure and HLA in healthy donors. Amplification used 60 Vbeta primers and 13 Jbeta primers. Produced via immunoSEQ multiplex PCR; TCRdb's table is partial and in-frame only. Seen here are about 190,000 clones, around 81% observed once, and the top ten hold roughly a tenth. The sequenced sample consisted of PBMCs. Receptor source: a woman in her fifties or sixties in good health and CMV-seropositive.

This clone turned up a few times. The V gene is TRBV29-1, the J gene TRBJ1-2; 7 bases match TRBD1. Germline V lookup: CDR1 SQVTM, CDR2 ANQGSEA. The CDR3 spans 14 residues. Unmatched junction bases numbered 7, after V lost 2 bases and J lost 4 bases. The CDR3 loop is CSVESRGQGYGYTF. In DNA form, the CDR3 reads TGCAGCGTTGAATCGAGGGGGCAGGGCTATGGCTACACCTTC.

In DNA form, the CDR3 reads TGCGCCAGCAGCTTACCGACAGAGATCACAGATACGCAGTATTTT. Its translation is CASSLPTEITDTQYF. V and J are TRBV5-1 and TRBJ2-3; TRBD1 might be the D (5 bases). The CDR3 covers 15 residues. Per germline, CDR1 SGHRS and CDR2 YFSETQ. V gave up 2 bases and J gave up 2 bases, with 12 bases separating them.

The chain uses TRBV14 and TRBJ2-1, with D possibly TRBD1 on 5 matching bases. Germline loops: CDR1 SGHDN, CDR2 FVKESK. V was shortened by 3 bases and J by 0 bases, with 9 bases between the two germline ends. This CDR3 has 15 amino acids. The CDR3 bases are TGTGCCAGCAGCCACGGACAAAACTCCTACAATGAGCAGTTCTTC. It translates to CASSHGQNSYNEQFF.

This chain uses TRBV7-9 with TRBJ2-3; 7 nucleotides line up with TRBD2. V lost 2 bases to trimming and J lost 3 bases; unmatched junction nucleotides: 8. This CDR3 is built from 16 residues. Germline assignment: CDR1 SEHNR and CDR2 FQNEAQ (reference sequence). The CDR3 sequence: CASSLTAGVGTDTQYF. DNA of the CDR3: TGTGCCAGCAGCTTAACGGCGGGGGTAGGAACAGATACGCAGTATTTT. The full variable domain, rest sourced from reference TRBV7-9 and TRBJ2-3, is DTGVSQNPRHKITKRGQNVTFRCDPISEHNRLYWYRQTLGQGPEFLTYFQNEAQLEKSRLLSDRFSAERPKGSFSTLEIQRTEQGDSAMYLCASSLTAGVGTDTQYFGPGTRLTVL.

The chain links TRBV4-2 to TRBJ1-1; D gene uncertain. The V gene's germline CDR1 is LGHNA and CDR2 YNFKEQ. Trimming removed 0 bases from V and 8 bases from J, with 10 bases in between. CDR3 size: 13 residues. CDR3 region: CASSQDRPGEAFF. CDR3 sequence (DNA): TGTGCCAGCAGCCAAGATCGGCCAGGAGAAGCTTTCTTT.

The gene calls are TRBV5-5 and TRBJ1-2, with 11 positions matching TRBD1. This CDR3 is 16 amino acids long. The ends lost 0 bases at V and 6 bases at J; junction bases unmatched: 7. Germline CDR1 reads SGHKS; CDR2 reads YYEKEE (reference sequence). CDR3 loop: CASSLATGTGGNGYTF. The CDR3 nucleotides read TGTGCCAGCAGCTTGGCAACCGGGACAGGGGGAAATGGCTACACCTTC.

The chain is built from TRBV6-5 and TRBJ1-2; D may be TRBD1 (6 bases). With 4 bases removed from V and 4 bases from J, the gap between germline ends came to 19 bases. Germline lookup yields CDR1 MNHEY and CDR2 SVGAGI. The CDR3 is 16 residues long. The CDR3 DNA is TGTGCCAGCAGTTCCAAGTTCGCCGGACAGTTCTATGGCTACACCTTC. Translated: CASSSKFAGQFYGYTF.

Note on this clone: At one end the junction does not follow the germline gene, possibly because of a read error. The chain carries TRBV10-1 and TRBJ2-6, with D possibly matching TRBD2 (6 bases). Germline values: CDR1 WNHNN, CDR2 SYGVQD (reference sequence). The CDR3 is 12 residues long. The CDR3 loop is CASSAGGNVLTF. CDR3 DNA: TGCGCCAGCAGTGCCGGGGGCAACGTCCTGACTTTC.